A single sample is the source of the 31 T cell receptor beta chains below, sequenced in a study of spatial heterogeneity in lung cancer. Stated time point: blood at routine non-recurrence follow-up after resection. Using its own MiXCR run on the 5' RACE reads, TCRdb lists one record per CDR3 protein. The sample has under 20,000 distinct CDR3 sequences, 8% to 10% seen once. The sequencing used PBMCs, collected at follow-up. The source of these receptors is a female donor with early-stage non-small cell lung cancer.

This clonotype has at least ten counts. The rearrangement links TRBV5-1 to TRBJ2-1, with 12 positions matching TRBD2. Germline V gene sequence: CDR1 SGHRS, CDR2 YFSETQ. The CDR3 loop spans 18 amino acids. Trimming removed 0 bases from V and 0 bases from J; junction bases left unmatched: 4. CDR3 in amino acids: CASSLGLAGVSSYNEQFF. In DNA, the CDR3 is TGCGCCAGCAGCTTGGGACTAGCGGGAGTTTCCTCCTACAATGAGCAGTTCTTC.

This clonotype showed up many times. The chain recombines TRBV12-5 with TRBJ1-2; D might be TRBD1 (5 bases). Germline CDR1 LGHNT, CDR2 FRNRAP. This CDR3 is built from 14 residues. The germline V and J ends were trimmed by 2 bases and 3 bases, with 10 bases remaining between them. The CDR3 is CASGLPGTHYGYTF. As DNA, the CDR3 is TGTGCTAGTGGTTTGCCAGGGACCCACTATGGCTACACCTTC.

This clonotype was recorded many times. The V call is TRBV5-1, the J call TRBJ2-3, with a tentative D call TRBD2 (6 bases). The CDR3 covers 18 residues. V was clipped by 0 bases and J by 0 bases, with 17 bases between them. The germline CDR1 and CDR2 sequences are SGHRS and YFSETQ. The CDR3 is CASSLAPTAGTSTDTQYF. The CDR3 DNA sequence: TGCGCCAGCAGCTTGGCTCCGACAGCCGGGACTAGCACAGATACGCAGTATTTT.

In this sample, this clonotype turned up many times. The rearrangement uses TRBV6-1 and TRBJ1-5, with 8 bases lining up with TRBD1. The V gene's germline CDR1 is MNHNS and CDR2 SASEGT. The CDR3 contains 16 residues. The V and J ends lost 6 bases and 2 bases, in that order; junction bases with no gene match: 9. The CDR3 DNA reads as TGTGCCAGCAGGGTACAGGGGGAAATAGGCAATCAGCCCCAGCATTTT. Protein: CASRVQGEIGNQPQHF.

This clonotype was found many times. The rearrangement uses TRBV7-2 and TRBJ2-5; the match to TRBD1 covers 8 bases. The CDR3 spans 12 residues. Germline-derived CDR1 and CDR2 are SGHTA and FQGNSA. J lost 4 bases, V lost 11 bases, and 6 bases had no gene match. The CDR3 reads CAGQGASETQYF. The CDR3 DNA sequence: TGTGCCGGACAGGGCGCGTCAGAGACCCAGTACTTC.

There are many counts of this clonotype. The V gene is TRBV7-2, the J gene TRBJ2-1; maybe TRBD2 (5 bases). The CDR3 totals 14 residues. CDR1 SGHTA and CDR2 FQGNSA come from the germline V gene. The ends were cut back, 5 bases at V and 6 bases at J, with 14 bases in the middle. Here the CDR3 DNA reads TGTGCCAGCAGCCCCCGGGTCGGGGTCAATGAGCAGTTCTTC. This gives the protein CASSPRVGVNEQFF. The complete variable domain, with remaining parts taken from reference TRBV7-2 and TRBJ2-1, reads GAGVSQSPSNKVTEKGKDVELRCDPISGHTALYWYRQSLGQGLEFLIYFQGNSAPDKSGLPSDRFSAERTGGSVSTLTIQRTQQEDSAVYLCASSPRVGVNEQFFGPGTRLTVL.

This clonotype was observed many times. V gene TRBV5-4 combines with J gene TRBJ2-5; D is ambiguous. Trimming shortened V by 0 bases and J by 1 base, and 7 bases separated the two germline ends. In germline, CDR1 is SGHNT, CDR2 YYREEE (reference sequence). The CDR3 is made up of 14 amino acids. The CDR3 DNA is TGTGCCAGCAGCTTGGTCGGCAGCCAAGAGACCCAGTACTTC. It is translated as CASSLVGSQETQYF.

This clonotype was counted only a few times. The CDR3 sequence: CASSESRGNYGYTF. The CDR3 nucleotides read TGTGCCAGCAGTGAATCACGGGGAAACTATGGCTACACCTTC. The V and J genes are TRBV2 and TRBJ1-2; no firm D call. V dropped 2 bases and J dropped 2 bases, with 9 bases sitting between them. CDR1 is SNHLY, CDR2 FYNNEI, per germline. The length of the CDR3 is 14 residues.

As DNA, the CDR3 is TGTGCCAGCAGCTTAGATTGGGCGGCGAACACCGGGGAGCTGTTTTTT. Translation gives CASSLDWAANTGELFF. The chain employs TRBV7-2 and TRBJ2-2, with no clear D. CDR3 length: 16 amino acids. The ends were cut back, 1 base at V and 0 bases at J, with 9 bases in the middle. Per germline, CDR1 SGHTA and CDR2 FQGNSA.

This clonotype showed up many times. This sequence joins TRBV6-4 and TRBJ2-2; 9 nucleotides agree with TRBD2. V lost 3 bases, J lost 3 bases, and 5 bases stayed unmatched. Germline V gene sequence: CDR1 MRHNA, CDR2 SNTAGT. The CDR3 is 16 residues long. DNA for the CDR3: TGTGCCAGCAGTGAAAAAGCGGGGGGCTACACCGGGGAGCTGTTTTTT. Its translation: CASSEKAGGYTGELFF.

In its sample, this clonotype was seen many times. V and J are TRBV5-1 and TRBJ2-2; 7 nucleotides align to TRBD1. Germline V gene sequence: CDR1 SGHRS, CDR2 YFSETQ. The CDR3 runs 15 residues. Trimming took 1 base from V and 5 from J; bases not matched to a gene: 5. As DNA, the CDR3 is TGCGCCAGCAGCTTGACCCACAGGGGAACCGGGGAGCTGTTTTTT. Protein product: CASSLTHRGTGELFF.

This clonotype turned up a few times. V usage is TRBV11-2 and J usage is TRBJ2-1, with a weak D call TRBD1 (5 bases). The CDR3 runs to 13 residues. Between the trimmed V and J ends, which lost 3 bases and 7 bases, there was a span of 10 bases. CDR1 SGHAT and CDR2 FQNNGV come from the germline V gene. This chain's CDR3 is CASSLFRVNEQFF. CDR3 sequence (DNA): TGTGCCAGCAGCTTGTTCAGGGTAAATGAGCAGTTCTTC.

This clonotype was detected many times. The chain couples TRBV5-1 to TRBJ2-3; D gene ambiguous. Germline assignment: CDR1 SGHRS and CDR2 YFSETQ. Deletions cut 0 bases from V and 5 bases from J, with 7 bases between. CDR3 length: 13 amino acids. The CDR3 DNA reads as TGCGCCAGCAGCTTGGGTCGCCAAGATACGCAGTATTTT. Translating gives CASSLGRQDTQYF.

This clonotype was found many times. CDR3: CASSLPPRLAGSNNEQFF. CDR3 in DNA: TGTGCCAGCAGCTTACCCCCCCGACTAGCGGGATCTAACAATGAGCAGTTCTTC. The genes are TRBV7-9 and TRBJ2-1; 11 nucleotides line up with TRBD2. Germline CDR1 SEHNR, CDR2 FQNEAQ (reference sequence). CDR3 length: 18 amino acids. V lost 2 bases and J lost 5; bases outside the gene matches: 11.

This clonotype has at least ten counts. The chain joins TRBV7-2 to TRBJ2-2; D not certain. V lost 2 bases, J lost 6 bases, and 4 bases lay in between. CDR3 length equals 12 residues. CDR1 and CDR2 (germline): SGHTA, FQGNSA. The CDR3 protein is CASSLKAGELFF. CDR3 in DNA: TGTGCCAGCAGCTTAAAGGCCGGGGAGCTGTTTTTT.

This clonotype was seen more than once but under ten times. CDR3 DNA sequence: TGTGCCAGCTCACCCCGGTTGGCAGCAGACAATCAGCCCCAGCATTTT. Residues: CASSPRLAADNQPQHF. V usage is TRBV18 and J usage is TRBJ1-5; D is undetermined. Germline CDR1 is KGHSH and CDR2 is LQKENI. CDR3 size: 16 residues. Trimming shortened V by 3 bases and J by 3 bases, and 15 bases separated the two germline ends. The full variable domain, in which reference TRBV18 and TRBJ1-5 provide the parts outside the CDR3, is NAGVMQNPRHLVRRRGQEARLRCSPMKGHSHVYWYRQLPEEGLKFMVYLQKENIIDESGMPKERFSAEFPKEGPSILRIQQVVRGDSAAYFCASSPRLAADNQPQHFGDGTRLSIL.

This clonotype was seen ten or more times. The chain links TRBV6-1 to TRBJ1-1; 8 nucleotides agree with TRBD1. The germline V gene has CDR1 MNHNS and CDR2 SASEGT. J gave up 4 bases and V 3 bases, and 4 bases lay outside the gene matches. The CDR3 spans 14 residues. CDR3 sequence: CASSDRGLGTEAFF. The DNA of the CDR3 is TGTGCCAGCAGTGACAGGGGGCTTGGCACTGAAGCTTTCTTT.

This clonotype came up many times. The CDR3 bases are TGTGCCAGCAGCTTAGAAGGTGGCTACACCTTC. Translation: CASSLEGGYTF. V and J are TRBV7-9 and TRBJ1-2; D remains ambiguous. The CDR3 covers 11 residues. Trimming stripped 1 base from V and 7 bases from J, with 4 bases between. Germline lookup yields CDR1 SEHNR and CDR2 FQNEAQ (reference sequence).

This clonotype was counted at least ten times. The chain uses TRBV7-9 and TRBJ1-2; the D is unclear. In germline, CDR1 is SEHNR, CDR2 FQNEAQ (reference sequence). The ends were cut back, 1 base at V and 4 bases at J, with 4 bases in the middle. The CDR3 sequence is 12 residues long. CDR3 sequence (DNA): TGTGCCAGCAGCTTAGATGCCTATGGCTACACCTTC. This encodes CASSLDAYGYTF.

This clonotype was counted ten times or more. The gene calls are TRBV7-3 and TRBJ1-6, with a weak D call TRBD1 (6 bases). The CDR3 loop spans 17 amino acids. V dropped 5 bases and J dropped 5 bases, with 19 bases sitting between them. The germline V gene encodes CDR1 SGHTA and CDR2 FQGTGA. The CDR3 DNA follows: TGTGCCAGCAGCCTCTACGGAACCGGGACAAATAATTCACCCCTCCACTTT. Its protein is CASSLYGTGTNNSPLHF.

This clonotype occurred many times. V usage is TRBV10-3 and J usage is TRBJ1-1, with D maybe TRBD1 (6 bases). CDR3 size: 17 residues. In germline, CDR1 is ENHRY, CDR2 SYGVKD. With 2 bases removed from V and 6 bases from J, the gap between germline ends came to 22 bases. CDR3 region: CAISEPLRGGIGAEAFF. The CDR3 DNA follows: TGTGCCATCAGTGAGCCTCTTAGGGGGGGCATAGGAGCTGAAGCTTTCTTT.

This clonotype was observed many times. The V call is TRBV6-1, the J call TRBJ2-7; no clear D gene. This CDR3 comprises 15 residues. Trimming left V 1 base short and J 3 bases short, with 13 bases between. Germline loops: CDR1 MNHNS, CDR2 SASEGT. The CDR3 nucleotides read TGTGCCAGCAGTGAAGGTCCGGACGGAGTCTACGAGCAGTACTTC. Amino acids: CASSEGPDGVYEQYF.

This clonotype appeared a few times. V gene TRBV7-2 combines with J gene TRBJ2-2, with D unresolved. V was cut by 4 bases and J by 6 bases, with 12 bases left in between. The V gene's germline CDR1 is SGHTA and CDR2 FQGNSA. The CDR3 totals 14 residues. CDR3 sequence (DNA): TGTGCCAGCAGCTCACCCGTATTGGCCGGGGAGCTGTTTTTT. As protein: CASSSPVLAGELFF.

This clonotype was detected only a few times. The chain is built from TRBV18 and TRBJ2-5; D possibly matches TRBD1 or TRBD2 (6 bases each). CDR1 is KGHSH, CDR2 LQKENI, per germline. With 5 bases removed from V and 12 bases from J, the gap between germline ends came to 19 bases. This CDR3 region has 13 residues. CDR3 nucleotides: TGTGCCAGCTCAACCACCATCTCGGGGGCTAAGTACTTC. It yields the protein CASSTTISGAKYF. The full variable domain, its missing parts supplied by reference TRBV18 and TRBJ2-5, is NAGVMQNPRHLVRRRGQEARLRCSPMKGHSHVYWYRQLPEEGLKFMVYLQKENIIDESGMPKERFSAEFPKEGPSILRIQQVVRGDSAAYFCASSTTISGAKYFGPGTRLLVL.

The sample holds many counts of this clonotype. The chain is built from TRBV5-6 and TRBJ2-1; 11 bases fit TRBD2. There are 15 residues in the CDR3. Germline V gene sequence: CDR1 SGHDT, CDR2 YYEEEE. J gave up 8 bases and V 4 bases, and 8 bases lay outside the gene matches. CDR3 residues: CASSGSGGASDEQFF. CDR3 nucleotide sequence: TGTGCCAGCAGCGGTAGCGGGGGGGCCTCGGATGAGCAGTTCTTC.

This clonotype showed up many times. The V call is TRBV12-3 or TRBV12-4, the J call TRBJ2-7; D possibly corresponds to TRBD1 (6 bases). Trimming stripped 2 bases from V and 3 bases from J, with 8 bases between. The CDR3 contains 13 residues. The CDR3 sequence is CASSLQDSYEQYF. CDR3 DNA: TGTGCCAGCAGTTTACAGGACAGCTACGAGCAGTACTTC.

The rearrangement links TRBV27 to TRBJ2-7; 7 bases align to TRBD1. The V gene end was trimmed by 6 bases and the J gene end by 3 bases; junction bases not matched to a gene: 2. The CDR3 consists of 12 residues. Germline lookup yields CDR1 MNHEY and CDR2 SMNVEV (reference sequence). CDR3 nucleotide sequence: TGTGCCAGCAGACGACAGGGCTACGAGCAGTACTTC. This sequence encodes CASRRQGYEQYF.

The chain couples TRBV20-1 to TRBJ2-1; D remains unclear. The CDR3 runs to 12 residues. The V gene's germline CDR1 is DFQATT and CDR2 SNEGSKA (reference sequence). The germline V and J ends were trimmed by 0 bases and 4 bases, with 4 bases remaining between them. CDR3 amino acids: CSARDQYNEQFF. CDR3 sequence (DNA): TGCAGTGCTAGAGATCAATACAATGAGCAGTTCTTC.

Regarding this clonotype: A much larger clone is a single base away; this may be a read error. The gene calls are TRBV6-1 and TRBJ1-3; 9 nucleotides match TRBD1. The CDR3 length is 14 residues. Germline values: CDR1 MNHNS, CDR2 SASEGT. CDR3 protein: CVSSPGTGLNTIYF. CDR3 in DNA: TGTGTCAGCAGCCCCGGGACAGGGCTAAACACCATATATTTT.

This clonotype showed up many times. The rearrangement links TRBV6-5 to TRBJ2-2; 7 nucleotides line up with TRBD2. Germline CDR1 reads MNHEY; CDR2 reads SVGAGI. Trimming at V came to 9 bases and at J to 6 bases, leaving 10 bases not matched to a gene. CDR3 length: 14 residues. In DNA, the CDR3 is TGTGCCAGTAAAGCCGCGGGGGACGCCGGGGAGCTGTTTTTT. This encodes CASKAAGDAGELFF.

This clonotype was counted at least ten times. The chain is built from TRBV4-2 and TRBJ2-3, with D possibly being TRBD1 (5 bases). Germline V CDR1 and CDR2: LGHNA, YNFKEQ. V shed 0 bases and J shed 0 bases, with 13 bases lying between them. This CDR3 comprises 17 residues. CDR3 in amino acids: CASSQDIQGESTDTQYF. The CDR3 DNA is TGTGCCAGCAGCCAAGATATCCAGGGCGAGAGCACAGATACGCAGTATTTT.